The following is a TCR beta chain sequence with its context. V was cut by 5 bases and J by 10 bases, with 12 bases left in between. There are 13 residues in the CDR3. Germline V gene sequence: CDR1 LNHDA, CDR2 SQIVND (reference sequence). The sample comes from a study of blood T cell repertoires in COVID-19. About the research overall: COVID-19 samples from acute and convalescent phases originated in the United States, Italy and Spain. Sample material is recorded as cDNA or gDNA derived from T cells, B-cell-depleted T cells, or PBMCs.

Method: immunoSEQ multiplex PCR; TCRdb's copy keeps in-frame clones and lacks some. This sample has some 120,000 clones, with more than 80% found just once. The sample was peripheral blood. The sequence came from a human donor in a cohort sampled during active COVID-19. The chain combines TRBV19 with TRBJ1-6; no reliable D call. CDR3 DNA: TGTGCCAGTAGTGGGCAGACTAGATCACCCCTCCACTTT. Translated: CASSGQTRSPLHF.